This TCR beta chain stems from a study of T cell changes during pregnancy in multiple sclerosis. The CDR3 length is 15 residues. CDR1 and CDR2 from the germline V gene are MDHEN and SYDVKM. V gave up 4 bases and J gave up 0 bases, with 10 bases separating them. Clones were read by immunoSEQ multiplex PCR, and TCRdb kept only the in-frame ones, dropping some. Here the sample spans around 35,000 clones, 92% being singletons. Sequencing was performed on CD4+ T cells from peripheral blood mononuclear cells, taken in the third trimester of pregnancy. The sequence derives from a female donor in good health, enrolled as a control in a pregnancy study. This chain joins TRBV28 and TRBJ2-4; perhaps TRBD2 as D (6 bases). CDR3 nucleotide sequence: TGTGCCAGCAGTTCCGAGGGACTAGCCAAAAACATTCAGTACTTC. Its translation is CASSSEGLAKNIQYF.